The clone carrying this T cell receptor beta chain was picked up one time. This table comes from immunoSEQ multiplex PCR, and its TCRdb copy is limited to in-frame clones, with some not included. The top ten clones hold roughly 2% of a sample with a few hundred thousand clones, 75% to 90% of them seen once. The sample is drawn from a study of blood T cell repertoires in COVID-19. Looked up from germline, CDR1 is SNHLY and CDR2 is FYNNEI. Trimming removed 7 bases from V and 3 bases from J, with 10 bases in between. The CDR3 consists of 12 residues. Sequencing used peripheral blood. This chain uses TRBV2 with TRBJ2-7; D may be TRBD2 (5 bases). The receptor comes from a man younger than 40 with active or convalescent COVID-19. Here the CDR3 reads CASTAADYEQYF. CDR3 DNA sequence: TGTGCCAGCACAGCGGCAGACTACGAGCAGTACTTC.